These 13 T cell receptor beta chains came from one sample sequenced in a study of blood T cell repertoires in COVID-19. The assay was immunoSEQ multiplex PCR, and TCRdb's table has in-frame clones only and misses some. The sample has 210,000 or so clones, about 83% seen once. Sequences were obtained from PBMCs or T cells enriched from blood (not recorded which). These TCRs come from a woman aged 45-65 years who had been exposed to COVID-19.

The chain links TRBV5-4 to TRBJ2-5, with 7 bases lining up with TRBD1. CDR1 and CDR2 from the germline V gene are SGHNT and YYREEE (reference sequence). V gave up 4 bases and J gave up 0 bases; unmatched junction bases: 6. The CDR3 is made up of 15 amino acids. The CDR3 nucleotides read TGTGCCAGCAGCCCCATTGACAGGGACCAAGAGACCCAGTACTTC. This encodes CASSPIDRDQETQYF. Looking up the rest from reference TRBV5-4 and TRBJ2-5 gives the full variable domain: ETGVTQSPTHLIKTRGQQVTLRCSSQSGHNTVSWYQQALGQGPQFIFQYYREEENGRGNFPPRFSGLQFPNYSSELNVNALELDDSALYLCASSPIDRDQETQYFGPGTRLLVL.

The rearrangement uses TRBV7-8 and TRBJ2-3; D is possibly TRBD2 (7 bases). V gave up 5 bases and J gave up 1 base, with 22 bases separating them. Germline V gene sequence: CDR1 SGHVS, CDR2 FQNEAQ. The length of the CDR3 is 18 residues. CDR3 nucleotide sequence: TGTGCCAGCAGCCCTCAACGGTGGGGGGGCCGGGGCACAGATACGCAGTATTTT. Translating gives CASSPQRWGGRGTDTQYF.

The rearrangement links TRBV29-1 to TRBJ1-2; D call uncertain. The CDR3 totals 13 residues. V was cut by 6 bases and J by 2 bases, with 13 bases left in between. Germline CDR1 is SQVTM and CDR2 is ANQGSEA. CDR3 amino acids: CSVAQRLNYGYTF. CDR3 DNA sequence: TGCAGCGTCGCCCAGCGGCTGAACTATGGCTACACCTTC.

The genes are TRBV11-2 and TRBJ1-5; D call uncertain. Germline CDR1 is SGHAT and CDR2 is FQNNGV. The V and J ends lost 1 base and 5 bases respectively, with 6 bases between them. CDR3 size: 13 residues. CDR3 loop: CASSLALYQPQHF. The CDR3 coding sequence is TGTGCCAGCAGCTTAGCGTTATATCAGCCCCAGCATTTT.

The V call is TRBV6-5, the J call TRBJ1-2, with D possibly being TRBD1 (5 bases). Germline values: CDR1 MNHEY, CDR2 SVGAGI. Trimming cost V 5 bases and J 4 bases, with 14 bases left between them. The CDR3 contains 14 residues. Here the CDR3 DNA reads TGTGCCAGCAGTCCGGACGGACACCTCTATGGCTACACCTTC. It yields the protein CASSPDGHLYGYTF.

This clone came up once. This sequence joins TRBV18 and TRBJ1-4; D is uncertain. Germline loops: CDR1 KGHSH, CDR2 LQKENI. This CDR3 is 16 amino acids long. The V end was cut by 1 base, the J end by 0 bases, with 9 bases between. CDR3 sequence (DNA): TGTGCCAGCTCACCACTAGGCGGAGCAACTAATGAAAAACTGTTTTTT. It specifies CASSPLGGATNEKLFF.

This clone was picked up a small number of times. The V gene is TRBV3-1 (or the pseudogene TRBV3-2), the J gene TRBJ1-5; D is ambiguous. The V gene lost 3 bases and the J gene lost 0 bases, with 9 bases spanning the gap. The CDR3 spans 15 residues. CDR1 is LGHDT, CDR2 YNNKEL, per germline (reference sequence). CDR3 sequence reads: CASSQGRNSNQPQHF. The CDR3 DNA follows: TGTGCCAGCAGCCAGGGGAGGAATAGCAATCAGCCCCAGCATTTT.

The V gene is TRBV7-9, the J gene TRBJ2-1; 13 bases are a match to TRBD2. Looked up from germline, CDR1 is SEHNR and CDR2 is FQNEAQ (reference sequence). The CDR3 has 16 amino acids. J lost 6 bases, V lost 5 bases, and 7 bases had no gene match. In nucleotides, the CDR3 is TGTGCCAGCAGCATACTAACTAGCGGGGGGGCCAATGAGCAGTTCTTC. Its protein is CASSILTSGGANEQFF.

The CDR3 bases are TGCGCCAGCAGCCAAGAATTAGCGGCAGATACGCAGTATTTT. This codes for CASSQELAADTQYF. The chain is built from TRBV4-3 and TRBJ2-3; tentatively, D is TRBD2 (6 bases). The V end was cut by 0 bases, the J end by 4 bases, with 8 bases between. CDR1 is LGHNA, CDR2 YSLEER, per germline. CDR3 length: 14 residues.

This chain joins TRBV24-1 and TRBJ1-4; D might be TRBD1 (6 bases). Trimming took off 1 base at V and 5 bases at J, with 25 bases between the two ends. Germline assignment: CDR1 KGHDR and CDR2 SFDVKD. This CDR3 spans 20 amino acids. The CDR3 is CATSDLLGPPYPRGNEKLFF. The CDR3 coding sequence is TGTGCCACCAGTGATTTATTGGGTCCCCCATATCCAAGGGGGAATGAAAAACTGTTTTTT.

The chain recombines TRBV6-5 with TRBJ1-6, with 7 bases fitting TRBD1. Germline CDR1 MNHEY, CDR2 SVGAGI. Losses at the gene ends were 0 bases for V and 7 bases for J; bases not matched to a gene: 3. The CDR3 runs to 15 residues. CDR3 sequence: CASSYSQGLNSPLHF. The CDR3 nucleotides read TGTGCCAGCAGTTACTCACAGGGGTTGAATTCACCCCTCCACTTT.

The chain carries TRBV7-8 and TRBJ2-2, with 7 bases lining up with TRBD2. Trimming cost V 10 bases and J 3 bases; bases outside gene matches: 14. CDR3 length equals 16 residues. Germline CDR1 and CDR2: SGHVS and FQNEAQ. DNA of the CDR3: TGTGCCACCACGGGGGAGGGAAGGGGCTACACCGGGGAGCTGTTTTTT. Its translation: CATTGEGRGYTGELFF.

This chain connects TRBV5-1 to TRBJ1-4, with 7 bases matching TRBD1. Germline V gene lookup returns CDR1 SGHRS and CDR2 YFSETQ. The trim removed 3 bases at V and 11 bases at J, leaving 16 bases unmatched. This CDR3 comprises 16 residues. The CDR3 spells CASSYVPTGDAGKLFF. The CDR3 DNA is TGCGCCAGCAGCTACGTCCCTACAGGGGACGCAGGGAAACTGTTTTTT. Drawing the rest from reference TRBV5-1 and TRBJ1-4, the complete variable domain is KAGVTQTPRYLIKTRGQQVTLSCSPISGHRSVSWYQQTPGQGLQFLFEYFSETQRNKGNFPGRFSGRQFSNSRSEMNVSTLELGDSALYLCASSYVPTGDAGKLFFGSGTQLSVL.